This T cell receptor (beta chain) came from a study of T cells in Graves' hyperthyroidism and ophthalmopathy. Study-wide points: Progression to ophthalmopathy was predicted a median of 6.5 months early. Most thyroid clonotypes expanded above 0.001 were also detected in blood.

In patients aged 18 to 65, hyperthyroidism was newly diagnosed, with duration under 2 months. Sampled blood dates from first hyperthyroidism diagnosis, and it precedes any ophthalmopathy symptoms. This clonotype was seen more than once but under ten times. The antigen is not known. Amplification yielded TCR beta CDR3 regions, with RNA transcripts as the source. The HTBI primer set drove a first-round RT-PCR of the TCR CDR3. TCRdb used MiXCR to reprocess the multiplex PCR reads, holding one entry per CDR3 protein. The table records about 720,000 distinct CDR3 sequences, around 20% of them present only once. This CDR3 has 16 amino acids. CDR1 MNHNS and CDR2 SASEGT come from the germline V gene. The V and J ends lost 6 bases and 8 bases, in that order; junction bases with no gene match: 15.

V is TRBV6-1 and J is TRBJ2-1, with TRBD2 matching 8 bases. This receptor was taken from a woman in her forties or fifties with Graves' hyperthyroidism that later progressed to Graves' ophthalmopathy. The specimen was blood. CDR3 region: CASRFNGGAGTDEQFF. CDR3 DNA: TGTGCCAGCAGATTCAACGGGGGGGCCGGTACGGATGAGCAGTTCTTC.